This T cell receptor (beta chain) was sequenced for a study of graft-versus-host responses after intestinal transplantation. Study background: Anti-thymocyte globulin served as induction for all recipients, who then took tacrolimus and steroids for roughly 3 years.

This CDR3 is built from 15 residues. Germline lookup yields CDR1 SQVTM and CDR2 ANQGSEA. V shed 5 bases, J shed 4 bases, and the junction held 6 bases outside the gene matches. TCRdb keeps only in-frame clones here, not all; method: immunoSEQ multiplex PCR. The sample includes about 90,000 clones, about 94% seen only once; the top ten take over 0.15%. Overall study findings and caveats: Graft-versus-host to host-versus-graft clonal ratios in allografts were high in patients with graft-donor T cell macrochimerism.

About this clone itself: The target antigen is unknown.

The source was unstimulated CD4+ T cells sorted from spleen or lymph node cells, collected before transplant. The chain links TRBV29-1 to TRBJ1-6; 9 bases map to TRBD1. The TCR comes from a human donor who was the organ donor for an intestinal transplant. CDR3 bases: TGCAGCGTTCAACAGGGGGCGGATTATAATTCACCCCTCCACTTT. This encodes CSVQQGADYNSPLHF.